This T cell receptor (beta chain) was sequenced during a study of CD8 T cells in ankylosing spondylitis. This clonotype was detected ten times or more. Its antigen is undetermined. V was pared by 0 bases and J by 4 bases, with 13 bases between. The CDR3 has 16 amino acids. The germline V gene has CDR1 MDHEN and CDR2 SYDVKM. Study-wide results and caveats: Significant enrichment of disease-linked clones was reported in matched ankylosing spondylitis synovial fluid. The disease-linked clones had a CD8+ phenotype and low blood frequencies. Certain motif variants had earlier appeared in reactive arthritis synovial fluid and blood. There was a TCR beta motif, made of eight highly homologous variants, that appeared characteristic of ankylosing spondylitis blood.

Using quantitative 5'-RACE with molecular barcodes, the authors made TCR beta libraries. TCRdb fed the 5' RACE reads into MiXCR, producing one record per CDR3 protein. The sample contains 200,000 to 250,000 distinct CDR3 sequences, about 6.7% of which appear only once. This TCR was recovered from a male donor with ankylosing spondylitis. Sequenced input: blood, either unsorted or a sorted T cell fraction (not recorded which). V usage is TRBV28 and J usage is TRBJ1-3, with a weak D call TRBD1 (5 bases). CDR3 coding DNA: TGTGCCAGCAGTTTATGGGGCAGGGTGTCAGGAAACACCATATATTTT. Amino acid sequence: CASSLWGRVSGNTIYF.